Below, one T cell receptor beta chain is given with its context. This sample is drawn from a study of blood T cell repertoires in COVID-19. Study details: The study drew acute and convalescent COVID-19 samples from the United States, Italy and Spain. PBMCs, B-cell-depleted T cells, or T cells provided the cDNA or gDNA that made up the material.

Per the original methods: Estimates of nucleated cell counts were drawn from the amplification of reference gene primers. Repertoires were generated with immunoSEQ multiplex PCR, while TCRdb's copy carries only in-frame clones and drops some. The DNA gave D and trimming, while V, J and clone size come from that table. The sample yields around 180,000 clones, approximately 79% seen once. Sequences were obtained from peripheral blood. This clonotype originated in a man aged 55 to 70 with active or convalescent COVID-19.

The CDR3 DNA reads as TGTGCCTGGAGGTATGACAGGGACGTCGGGCAGTACTTC. Encoded protein: CAWRYDRDVGQYF. The V and J genes are TRBV30 and TRBJ2-7, with TRBD1 matching over 7 bases. The CDR3 is made up of 13 amino acids. Germline CDR1 GTSNPN, CDR2 SVGIG (reference sequence). V was pared by 3 bases and J by 9 bases, with 11 bases of the junction left unmatched.